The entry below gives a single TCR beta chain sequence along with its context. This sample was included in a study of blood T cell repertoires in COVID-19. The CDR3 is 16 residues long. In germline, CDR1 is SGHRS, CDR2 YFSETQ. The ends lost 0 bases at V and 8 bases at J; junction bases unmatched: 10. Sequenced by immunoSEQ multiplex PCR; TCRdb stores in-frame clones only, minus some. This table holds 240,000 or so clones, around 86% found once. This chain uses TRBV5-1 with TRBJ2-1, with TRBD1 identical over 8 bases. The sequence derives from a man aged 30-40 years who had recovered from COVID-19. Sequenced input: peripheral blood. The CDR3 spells CASSLGFGQGAYEQFF. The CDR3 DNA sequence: TGCGCCAGCAGCTTGGGGTTTGGGCAGGGGGCTTATGAGCAGTTCTTC.